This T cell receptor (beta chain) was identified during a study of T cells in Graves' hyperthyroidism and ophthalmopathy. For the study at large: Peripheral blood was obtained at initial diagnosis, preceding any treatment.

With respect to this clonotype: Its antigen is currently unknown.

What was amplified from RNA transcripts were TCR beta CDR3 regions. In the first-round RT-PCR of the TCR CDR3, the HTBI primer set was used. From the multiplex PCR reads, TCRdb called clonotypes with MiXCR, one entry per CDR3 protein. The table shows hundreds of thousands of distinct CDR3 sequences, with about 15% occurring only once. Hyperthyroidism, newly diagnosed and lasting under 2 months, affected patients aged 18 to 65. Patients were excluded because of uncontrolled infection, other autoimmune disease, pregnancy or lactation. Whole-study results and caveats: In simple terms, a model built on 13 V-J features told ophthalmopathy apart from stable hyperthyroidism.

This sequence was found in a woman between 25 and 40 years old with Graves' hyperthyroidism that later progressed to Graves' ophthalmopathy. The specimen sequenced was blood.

The CDR3 loop reads CASSRGGTGSGELFF. DNA for the CDR3: TGTGCCAGCAGCCGAGGAGGGACAGGTTCCGGGGAGCTGTTTTTT. The rearrangement uses TRBV7-9 and TRBJ2-2; 8 bases agree with TRBD1. Per germline, CDR1 SEHNR and CDR2 FQNEAQ (reference sequence). Trimming cost V 5 bases and J 6 bases; bases outside gene matches: 8. CDR3 length: 15 residues.